The clone carrying this TCR beta chain was counted many times. This entry is derived from a study of T cells in Graves' hyperthyroidism and ophthalmopathy. Looking at the study overall: Once the initial diagnosis was made, peripheral blood was obtained before any treatment.

Graves' hyperthyroidism was deemed stable absent ophthalmopathy progression within 18 months. Patients aged 18 to 65 had newly diagnosed hyperthyroidism lasting under 2 months. The CDR3 sequence is 16 residues long. The V gene's germline CDR1 is MDHEN and CDR2 SYDVKM. V was clipped by 2 bases and J by 6 bases, with 14 bases between them. TCR beta CDR3 region amplification was performed from RNA transcripts. First-round RT-PCR with HTBI primers amplified the TCR CDR3 region. TCRdb reanalysed the multiplex PCR reads using MiXCR and keeps one entry per CDR3 protein. The sample records hundreds of thousands of distinct CDR3 sequences, 12% to 15% being singletons.

The specimen sequenced was blood. The chain links TRBV28 to TRBJ1-6; a possible D gene is TRBD1 (5 bases). This clonotype was sampled from a young woman with Graves' hyperthyroidism. For the CDR3, the DNA is TGTGCCAGCAGTTTAGTAGCGGGACCGACTAATTCACCCCTCCACTTT. Translating gives CASSLVAGPTNSPLHF.